These T cell receptor beta chains were read from a single sample in a study of Japanese encephalitis immunity and Zika vaccine responses. A single record per CDR3 protein comes from TCRdb applying MiXCR to the 5' RACE reads. The top ten hold roughly 28% of the sample, which has approximately 1,600 distinct CDR3 sequences, approximately 6.6% seen once. The source was antigen-activated CD4+ T cells from blood, cultured, collected during a Zika inactivated vaccine study. The source of these receptors is an adult woman who received an inactivated Zika virus vaccine. Each CDR3 is given without its conserved first and last residue.

TRBV10-2	TRBJ1-2	12	ASSESAWADGYT
TRBV6-1	TRBJ2-2	15	ASTPTGGAHWTGELF
TRBV28	TRBJ2-4	12	ASSLPDGRNIQY
TRBV5-1	TRBJ1-2	11	ASSSTGDYGYT
TRBV6-5	TRBJ1-2	12	ASSYSMGFYGYT
TRBV7-2	TRBJ2-3	17	ASSYPIAIAGGSKDTQY
TRBV15	TRBJ2-5	15	ATSRAVAGTGLETQY
TRBV19	TRBJ2-7	14	ASSIARDFITGEQY
TRBV4-2	TRBJ1-2	12	ASSQGQGAYGYT
TRBV7-2	TRBJ1-5	12	ASSSSWGPQPQH
TRBV28	TRBJ2-7	9	ASSRPGEQY
TRBV27	TRBJ2-2	15	ASSLEGDPSNTGELF
TRBV5-6	TRBJ1-6	12	ASSLGRGVSPLH
TRBV6-5	TRBJ2-7	14	ASSPRAGATSYEQY
TRBV7-2	TRBJ2-1	11	ASSSTSYNEQF
TRBV7-8	TRBJ2-7	14	ASSLSPGWKLYEQY
TRBV30	TRBJ1-4	11	AWSVQFNEKLF
TRBV9	TRBJ1-3	14	ASSVYGQFSGNTIY
TRBV6-2/TRBV6-3	TRBJ1-5	14	ASSRPGQVINQPQH
TRBV19	TRBJ1-6	12	ASNLGQVNSPLH
TRBV5-1	TRBJ1-4	13	ASSVTGGAYEKLF
TRBV20-1	TRBJ1-4	11	SARGQGNEKLF
TRBV28	TRBJ2-7	13	ASSLLTSGSYEQY
TRBV5-1	TRBJ1-1	12	ASSPVGGNTEAF
TRBV20-1	TRBJ2-3	14	SARGGQGSHTDTQY
TRBV28	TRBJ2-7	12	ASRRGNSGYEQY
TRBV7-9	TRBJ1-5	11	ASSEQADQPQH
TRBV6-5	TRBJ2-3	14	ASSSHLVASTDTQY
TRBV4-2	TRBJ1-1	16	ASSQVGSFRTRNTEAF
TRBV21-1	TRBJ1-5	13	ASCEKVISNQPQH
TRBV4-3	TRBJ2-3	14	ASSQDLAGATDTQY
TRBV5-1	TRBJ2-2	13	ASSKQGSVSGELF
TRBV5-4	TRBJ2-5	11	ASSPTNQETQY
TRBV10-3	TRBJ1-1	13	AIKDRGPENTEAF
TRBV20-1	TRBJ2-3	11	SASGGASDTQY
TRBV7-2	TRBJ2-7	11	ASSFGSNYEQY
TRBV6-5	TRBJ2-2	13	ASSWGDRIPGELF
TRBV9	TRBJ1-6	16	ASSGEGDGSSYNSPLH
TRBV3-1	TRBJ1-4	15	ASSPGTGLLMGEKLF
TRBV5-1	TRBJ2-4	15	ASSPMRDRGRSNIQY
TRBV12-3/TRBV12-4	TRBJ1-1	12	ASSLQGTRTEAF
TRBV4-3	TRBJ1-1	13	ASSQDRDRYTEAF
TRBV7-2	TRBJ2-3	11	ASSLSGLDTQY
TRBV15	TRBJ1-1	13	ATRRGRMVNTEAF
TRBV29-1	TRBJ1-4	10	SVVFGNEKLF
TRBV4-2	TRBJ1-6	13	ASSQLRDSNSPLH
TRBV5-1	TRBJ2-7	12	ASSGTSGKYEQY
TRBV6-6	TRBJ1-2	11	ASSYDGIGGYT
TRBV28	TRBJ1-6	12	ASSFGGMGSPLH
TRBV20-1	TRBJ2-2	12	SAREGPSTGELF
TRBV7-2	TRBJ2-5	13	ASSPFGGMMETQY
TRBV5-1	TRBJ1-3	16	ASSLDLPGRGSGNTIY
TRBV29-1	TRBJ2-1	13	SVDEAGGSYNEQF
TRBV7-9	TRBJ1-2	16	ASSLVGQGARRGYGYT
TRBV6-1	TRBJ1-1	12	ASSERTGVGEAF
TRBV7-6	TRBJ2-2	15	ASSFKPGQGANGELF
TRBV20-1	TRBJ1-1	10	SARGQGAEAF
TRBV9	TRBJ1-2	14	ASSRTGTGGSGGYT
TRBV6-2/TRBV6-3	TRBJ2-7	12	ASRSAGKDHEQY
TRBV15	TRBJ1-2	12	ATSRTGQNYGYT